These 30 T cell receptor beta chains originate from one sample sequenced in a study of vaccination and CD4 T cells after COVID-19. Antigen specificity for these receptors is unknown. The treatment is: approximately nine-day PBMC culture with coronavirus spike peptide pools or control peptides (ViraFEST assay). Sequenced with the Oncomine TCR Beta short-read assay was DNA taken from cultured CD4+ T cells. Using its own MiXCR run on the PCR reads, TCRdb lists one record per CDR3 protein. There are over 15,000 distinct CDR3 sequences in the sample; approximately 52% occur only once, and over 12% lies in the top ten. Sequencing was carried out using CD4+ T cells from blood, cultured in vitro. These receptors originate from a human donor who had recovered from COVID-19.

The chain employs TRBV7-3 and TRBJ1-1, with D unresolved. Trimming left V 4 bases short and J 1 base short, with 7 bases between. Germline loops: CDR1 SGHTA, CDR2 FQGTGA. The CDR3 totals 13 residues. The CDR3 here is CASSSYSNTEAFF. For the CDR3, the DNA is TGTGCCAGCAGCTCATACTCGAACACTGAAGCTTTCTTT.

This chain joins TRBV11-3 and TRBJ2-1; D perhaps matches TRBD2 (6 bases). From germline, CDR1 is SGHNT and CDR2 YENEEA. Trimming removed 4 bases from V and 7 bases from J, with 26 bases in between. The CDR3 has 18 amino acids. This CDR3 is CASSYPGGGRGTSNEQFF. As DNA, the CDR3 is TGTGCCAGCAGCTACCCCGGGGGAGGACGGGGGACTTCGAATGAGCAGTTCTTC. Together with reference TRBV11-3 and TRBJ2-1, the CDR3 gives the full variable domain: EAGVVQSPRYKIIEKKQPVAFWCNPISGHNTLYWYLQNLGQGPELLIRYENEEAVDDSQLPKDRFSAERLKGVDSTLKIQPAELGDSAVYLCASSYPGGGRGTSNEQFFGPGTRLTVL.

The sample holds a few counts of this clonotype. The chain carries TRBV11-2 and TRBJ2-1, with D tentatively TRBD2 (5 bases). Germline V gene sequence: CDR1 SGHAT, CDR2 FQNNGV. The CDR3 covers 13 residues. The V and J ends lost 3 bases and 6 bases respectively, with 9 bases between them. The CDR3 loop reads CASSFTRTNEQFF. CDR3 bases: TGTGCCAGCAGCTTTACTAGGACCAATGAGCAGTTCTTC.

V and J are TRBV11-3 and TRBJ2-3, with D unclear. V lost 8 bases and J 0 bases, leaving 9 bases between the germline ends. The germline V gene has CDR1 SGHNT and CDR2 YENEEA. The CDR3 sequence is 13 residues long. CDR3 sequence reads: CASGRPSTDTQYF. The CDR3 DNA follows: TGTGCCAGCGGCCGGCCCAGCACAGATACGCAGTATTTT.

CDR3 bases: TGTGCCAGCATTTCTAAACGACACCCACCGGTAATGAACACTGAAGCTTTCTTT. Amino acid sequence: CASISKRHPPVMNTEAFF. This chain uses TRBV28 with TRBJ1-1; D uncertain. Germline loops: CDR1 MDHEN, CDR2 SYDVKM. Trimming stripped 7 bases from V and 0 bases from J, with 24 bases between. CDR3 length equals 18 residues.

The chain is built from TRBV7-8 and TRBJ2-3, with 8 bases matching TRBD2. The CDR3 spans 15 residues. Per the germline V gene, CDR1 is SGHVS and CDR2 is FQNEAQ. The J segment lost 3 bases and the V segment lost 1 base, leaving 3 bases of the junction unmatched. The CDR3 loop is CASSLGLAPTDTQYF. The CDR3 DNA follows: TGTGCCAGCAGCTTAGGACTAGCGCCGACAGATACGCAGTATTTT.

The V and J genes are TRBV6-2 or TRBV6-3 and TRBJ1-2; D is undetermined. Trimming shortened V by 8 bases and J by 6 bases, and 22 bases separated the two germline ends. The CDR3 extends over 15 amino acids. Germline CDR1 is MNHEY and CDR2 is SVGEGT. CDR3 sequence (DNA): TGTGCCAGCCAAAAGAGTGGCGGGGAACAGAATGGCTACACCTTC. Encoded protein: CASQKSGGEQNGYTF.

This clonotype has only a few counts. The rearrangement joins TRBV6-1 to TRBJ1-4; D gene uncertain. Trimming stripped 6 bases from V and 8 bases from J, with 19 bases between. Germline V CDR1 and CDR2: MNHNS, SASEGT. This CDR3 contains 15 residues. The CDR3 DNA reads TGTGCCAGCAGCCGGACTCCAATAGGAGGGGAAAAACTGTTTTTT. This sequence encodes CASSRTPIGGEKLFF.

The DNA for the CDR3 is TGCAGTGCTAGTCAGGCTAGCGGGGTCCAAGAGACCCAGTACTTC. It translates to CSASQASGVQETQYF. The J gene is TRBJ2-5, the V gene TRBV20-1; the match to TRBD2 covers 9 bases. CDR1 DFQATT and CDR2 SNEGSKA come from the germline V gene (reference sequence). CDR3 length: 15 residues. V trimming: 3 bases; J trimming: 1 base; junction bases outside the gene matches: 6.

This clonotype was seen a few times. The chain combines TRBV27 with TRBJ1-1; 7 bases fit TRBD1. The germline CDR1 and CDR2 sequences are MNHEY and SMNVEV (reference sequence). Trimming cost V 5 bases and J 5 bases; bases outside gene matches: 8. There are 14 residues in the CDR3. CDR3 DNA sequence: TGTGCCAGCAGTCATTCTAGGGGGCGGACTGAAGCTTTCTTT. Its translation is CASSHSRGRTEAFF.

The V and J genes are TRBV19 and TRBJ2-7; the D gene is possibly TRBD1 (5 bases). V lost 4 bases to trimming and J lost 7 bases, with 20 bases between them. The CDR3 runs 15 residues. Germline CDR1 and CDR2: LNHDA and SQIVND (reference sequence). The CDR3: CASSTAQGLLGEQYF. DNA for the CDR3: TGTGCCAGTAGTACCGCCCAGGGCCTATTGGGGGAGCAGTACTTC.

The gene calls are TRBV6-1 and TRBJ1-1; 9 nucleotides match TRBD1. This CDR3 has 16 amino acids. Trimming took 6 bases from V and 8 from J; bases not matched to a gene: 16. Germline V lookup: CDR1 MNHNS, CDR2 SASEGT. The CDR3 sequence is CASSQRQDRGKGEAFF. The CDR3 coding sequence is TGTGCCAGCAGCCAACGACAGGACAGGGGAAAAGGGGAAGCTTTCTTT.

The CDR3 loop reads CASSRSQDRTDTQYF. CDR3 sequence (DNA): TGTGCCAGCAGTCGGTCGCAGGACCGCACAGATACGCAGTATTTT. V is TRBV25-1 and J is TRBJ2-3; D remains unclear. Trimming removed 5 bases at V and 1 base at J, with 13 bases between. Germline CDR1 MGHDK, CDR2 SYGVNS. CDR3 length: 15 amino acids. Full variable domain (missing parts from reference TRBV25-1 and TRBJ2-3): EADIYQTPRYLVIGTGKKITLECSQTMGHDKMYWYQQDPGMELHLIHYSYGVNSTEKGDLSSESTVSRIRTEHFPLTLESARPSHTSQYLCASSRSQDRTDTQYFGPGTRLTVL.

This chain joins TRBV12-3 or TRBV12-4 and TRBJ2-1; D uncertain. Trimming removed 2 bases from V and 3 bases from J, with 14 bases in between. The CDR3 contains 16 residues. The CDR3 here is CASSLTSKTFYNEQFF. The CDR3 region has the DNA TGTGCCAGCAGTTTAACTTCAAAGACTTTCTACAATGAGCAGTTCTTC.

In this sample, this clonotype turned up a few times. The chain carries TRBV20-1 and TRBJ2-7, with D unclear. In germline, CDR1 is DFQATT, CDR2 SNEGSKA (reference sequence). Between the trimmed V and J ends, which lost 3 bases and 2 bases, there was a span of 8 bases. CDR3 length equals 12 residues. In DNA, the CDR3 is TGCAGTGCTAGCGGCGGAGCCTACGAGCAGTACTTC. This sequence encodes CSASGGAYEQYF.

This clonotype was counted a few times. CDR3 in amino acids: CASSPTAPTNWPQHF. The CDR3 DNA sequence: TGTGCCAGCAGCCCAACCGCCCCCACGAATTGGCCCCAGCATTTT. This chain uses TRBV5-5 with TRBJ1-5; D gene uncertain. The germline gives CDR1 SGHKS, CDR2 YYEKEE (reference sequence). V lost 4 bases and J lost 9, with 20 bases in between. The CDR3 extends over 15 amino acids.

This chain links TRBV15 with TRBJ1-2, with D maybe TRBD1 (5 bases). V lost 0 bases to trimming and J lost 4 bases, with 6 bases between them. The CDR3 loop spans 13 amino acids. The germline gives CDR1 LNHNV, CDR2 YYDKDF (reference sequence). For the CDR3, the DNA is TGTGCCACCAGCAGAGACAGGGTCTATGGCTACACCTTC. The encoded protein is CATSRDRVYGYTF.

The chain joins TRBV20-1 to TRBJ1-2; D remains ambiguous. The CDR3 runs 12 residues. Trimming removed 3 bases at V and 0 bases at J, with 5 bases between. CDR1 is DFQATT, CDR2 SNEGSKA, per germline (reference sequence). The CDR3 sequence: CSASTANYGYTF. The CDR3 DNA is TGCAGTGCTAGCACCGCTAACTATGGCTACACCTTC.

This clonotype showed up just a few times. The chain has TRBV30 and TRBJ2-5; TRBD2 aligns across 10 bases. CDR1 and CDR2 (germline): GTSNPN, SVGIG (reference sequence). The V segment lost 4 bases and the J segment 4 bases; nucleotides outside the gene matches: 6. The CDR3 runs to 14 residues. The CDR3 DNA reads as TGTGCCTGGAATCATCTAGCGGGGGCAGAGACCCAGTACTTC. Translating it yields CAWNHLAGAETQYF.

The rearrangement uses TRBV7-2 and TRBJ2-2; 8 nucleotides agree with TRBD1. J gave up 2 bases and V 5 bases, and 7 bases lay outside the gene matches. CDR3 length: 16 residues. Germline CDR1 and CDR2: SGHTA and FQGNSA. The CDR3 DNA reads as TGTGCCAGCAGCCAAGAGACAGGGGCTAACACCGGGGAGCTGTTTTTT. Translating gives CASSQETGANTGELFF.

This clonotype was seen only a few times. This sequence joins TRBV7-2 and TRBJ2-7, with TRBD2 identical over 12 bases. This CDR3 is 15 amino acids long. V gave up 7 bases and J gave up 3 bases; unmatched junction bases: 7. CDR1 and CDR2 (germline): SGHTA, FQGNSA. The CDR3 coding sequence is TGTGCCAGCACCATTGGACTAGCGGGACTCTACGAGCAGTACTTC. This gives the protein CASTIGLAGLYEQYF.

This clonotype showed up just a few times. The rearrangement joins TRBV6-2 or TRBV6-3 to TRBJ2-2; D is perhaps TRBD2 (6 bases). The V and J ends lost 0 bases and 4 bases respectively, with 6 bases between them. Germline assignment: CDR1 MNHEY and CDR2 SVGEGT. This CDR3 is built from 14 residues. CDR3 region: CASSYSRGTGELFF. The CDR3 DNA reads TGTGCCAGCAGTTACTCGCGGGGCACCGGGGAGCTGTTTTTT.

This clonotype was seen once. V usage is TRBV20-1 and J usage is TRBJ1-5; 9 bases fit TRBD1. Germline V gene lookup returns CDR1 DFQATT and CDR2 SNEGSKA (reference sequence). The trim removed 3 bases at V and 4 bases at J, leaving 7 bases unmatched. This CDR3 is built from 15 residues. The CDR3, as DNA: TGCAGTGCTAGGGACACCGGGACAGGGAATCAGCCCCAGCATTTT. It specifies CSARDTGTGNQPQHF.

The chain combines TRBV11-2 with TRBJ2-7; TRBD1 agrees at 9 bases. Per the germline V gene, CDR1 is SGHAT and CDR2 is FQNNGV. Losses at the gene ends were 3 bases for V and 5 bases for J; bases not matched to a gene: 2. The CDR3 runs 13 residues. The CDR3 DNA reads TGTGCCAGCAGCTTCGGACAGGGGAACGAGCAGTACTTC. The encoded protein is CASSFGQGNEQYF.

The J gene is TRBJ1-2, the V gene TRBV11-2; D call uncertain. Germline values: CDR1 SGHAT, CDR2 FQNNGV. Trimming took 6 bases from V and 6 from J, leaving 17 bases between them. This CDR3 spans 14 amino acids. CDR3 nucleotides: TGTGCCAGCAGTAGTGTTGTTGATTCCAATGGCTACACCTTC. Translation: CASSSVVDSNGYTF.

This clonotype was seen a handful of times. The CDR3 DNA follows: TGCAGTGCTAGAGCCCGGGATTACGAGCAGTACTTC. Its protein product is CSARARDYEQYF. This chain connects TRBV20-1 to TRBJ2-7, with D possibly matching TRBD2 (5 bases). With 1 base removed from V and 4 bases from J, the gap between germline ends came to 8 bases. The CDR3 runs 12 residues. In germline, CDR1 is DFQATT, CDR2 SNEGSKA (reference sequence).

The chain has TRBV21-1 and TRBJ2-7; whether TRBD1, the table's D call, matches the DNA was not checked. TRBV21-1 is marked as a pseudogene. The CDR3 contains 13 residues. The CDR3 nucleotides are TGTGCCAGCAGCTTCAAGGACAGGGACGAGCAGTACTTC. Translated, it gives CASSFKDRDEQYF.

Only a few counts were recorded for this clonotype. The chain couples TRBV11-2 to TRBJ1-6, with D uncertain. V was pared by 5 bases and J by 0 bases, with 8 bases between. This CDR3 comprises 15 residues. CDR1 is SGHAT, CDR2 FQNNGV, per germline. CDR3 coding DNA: TGTGCCAGCAGCGTACGGAGCTCCTATAATTCACCCCTCCACTTT. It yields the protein CASSVRSSYNSPLHF.

CDR3 region: CASSLGGGSGDYTF. The CDR3 DNA reads as TGCGCCAGCAGCTTGGGAGGAGGTTCTGGAGACTACACCTTC. The rearrangement joins TRBV5-1 to TRBJ1-2; D gene uncertain. V was pared by 0 bases and J by 10 bases, with 16 bases between. The germline V gene encodes CDR1 SGHRS and CDR2 YFSETQ. The CDR3 has 14 amino acids.

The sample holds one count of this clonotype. The CDR3 DNA reads as TGTGCCAGCAGCTTGGGCTTGGGTTCTCCCCTGTATTTT. The encoded protein is CASSLGLGSPLYF. The rearrangement joins TRBV11-3 to TRBJ2-3, with D unclear. Trimming took 3 bases from V and 14 from J, leaving 18 bases between them. CDR1 SGHNT and CDR2 YENEEA come from the germline V gene. The CDR3 has 13 residues.